This T cell receptor beta chain was recorded in a study of OX40 agonist ivuxolimab in advanced cancers. Whole-study context: Ivuxolimab, an agonistic anti-OX40 (CD134) antibody, was given to patients.

Per the germline V gene, CDR1 is KGHSH and CDR2 is LQKENI. Trimming took 3 bases from V and 6 from J; bases not matched to a gene: 7. This CDR3 spans 15 amino acids. Baseline was the first blood sampling point, followed by cycle 4 day 1 and cycle 7 day 1. TCRdb's table, derived via immunoSEQ multiplex PCR, lists solely in-frame clones and lacks some. In the table there are about 61,000 clones, more than 85% of which are singletons. V and J are TRBV18 and TRBJ1-5; TRBD1 agrees at 8 bases. The source is an adult with an advanced solid tumor such as melanoma, head and neck, liver or kidney cancer. The sequenced sample was CD4+ or CD8+ T cells sorted from blood, obtained in a trial of the OX40 agonist ivuxolimab. In nucleotides, the CDR3 is TGTGCCAGCTCACCTACAGGGGGGGCGAGTCAGCCCCAGCATTTT. Protein sequence: CASSPTGGASQPQHF.